The 10 T cell receptor beta chains below come from one sample, sequenced in a study of blood T cell repertoires in COVID-19. Assay used: immunoSEQ multiplex PCR; TCRdb lists only in-frame clones, some missing. The table lists about 300,000 clones, 80% to 90% of them singletons. The sequencing input was peripheral blood. The source is a woman aged 45-60 years with COVID-19, enrolled during active disease.

This chain connects TRBV7-9 to TRBJ2-2; 8 bases fit TRBD2. V lost 5 bases to trimming and J lost 4 bases; unmatched junction nucleotides: 6. The CDR3 is made up of 15 amino acids. Germline CDR1 and CDR2: SEHNR and FQNEAQ (reference sequence). CDR3 sequence reads: CASSPGSGGTGELFF. DNA for the CDR3: TGTGCCAGCAGCCCCGGGAGCGGGGGCACCGGGGAGCTGTTTTTT.

The rearrangement links TRBV29-1 to TRBJ1-2; TRBD1 aligns across 7 bases. V trimming: 6 bases; J trimming: 5 bases; junction bases outside the gene matches: 3. The CDR3 loop spans 11 amino acids. CDR1 is SQVTM, CDR2 ANQGSEA, per germline. Here the CDR3 reads CSVWTGYGYTF. The CDR3 nucleotides read TGCAGCGTCTGGACAGGATATGGCTACACCTTC.

This clone came up a few times. This chain connects TRBV20-1 to TRBJ1-1; D remains unclear. The CDR3 sequence is 11 residues long. Germline V gene sequence: CDR1 DFQATT, CDR2 SNEGSKA (reference sequence). Trimming took off 3 bases at V and 1 base at J, with 3 bases between the two ends. CDR3 DNA: TGCAGTGCTAGGAGGAACACTGAAGCTTTCTTT. It yields the protein CSARRNTEAFF.

This clone has only a few counts. The CDR3 sequence: CASSTRTANTEAFF. In DNA, the CDR3 is TGCGCCAGCAGCACCCGGACAGCGAACACTGAAGCTTTCTTT. This chain connects TRBV5-1 to TRBJ1-1; maybe TRBD1 (6 bases). This CDR3 region has 14 residues. V was pared by 4 bases and J by 1 base, with 11 bases between. Germline CDR1 and CDR2: SGHRS and YFSETQ.

The V call is TRBV2, the J call TRBJ2-4; no clear D. Trimming cost V 6 bases and J 1 base, with 13 bases left between them. This CDR3 region has 15 residues. CDR1 is SNHLY and CDR2 is FYNNEI in the germline V gene. CDR3 amino acids: CASSGLLRAKNIQYF. In nucleotides, the CDR3 is TGTGCCAGCAGCGGCCTCTTGCGGGCCAAAAACATTCAGTACTTC.

The table lists this clone with a few counts. V is TRBV7-9 and J is TRBJ1-6, with TRBD1 as a possible D gene (5 bases). The CDR3 spans 15 residues. V lost 1 base and J 9 bases, leaving 13 bases between the germline ends. Germline lookup yields CDR1 SEHNR and CDR2 FQNEAQ (reference sequence). This chain's CDR3 is CASSLVAGLVSPLHF. CDR3 bases: TGTGCCAGCAGCTTAGTGGCAGGGTTGGTTTCACCCCTCCACTTT. Looking up the rest from reference TRBV7-9 and TRBJ1-6 gives the full variable domain: DTGVSQNPRHKITKRGQNVTFRCDPISEHNRLYWYRQTLGQGPEFLTYFQNEAQLEKSRLLSDRFSAERPKGSFSTLEIQRTEQGDSAMYLCASSLVAGLVSPLHFGNGTRLTVT.

The CDR3, as DNA: TGCGCCAGCAGCCAAGATTCTCGCGGGAGTGATAATGAGCAGTTCTTC. Translation gives CASSQDSRGSDNEQFF. This chain uses TRBV4-3 with TRBJ2-1; TRBD2 agrees at 7 bases. The CDR3 has 16 residues. Germline CDR1 LGHNA, CDR2 YSLEER. J was trimmed by 7 bases and V by 0 bases; bases with no gene match: 9.

This clone is a singleton in its sample. The chain couples TRBV20-1 to TRBJ2-7; D gene ambiguous. This CDR3 region has 11 residues. Germline V lookup: CDR1 DFQATT, CDR2 SNEGSKA (reference sequence). V was trimmed by 6 bases and J by 2 bases, leaving 8 bases between them. CDR3 in DNA: TGCAGTGCGGCCAAAACCTACGAGCAGTACTTC. Translating gives CSAAKTYEQYF.

The genes are TRBV24-1 and TRBJ1-3, with TRBD1 identical over 7 bases. The CDR3 runs 15 residues. V lost 2 bases and J lost 7; bases outside the gene matches: 7. Germline V gives CDR1 KGHDR, CDR2 SFDVKD. CDR3 protein: CATSDSRTGPNTIYF. The CDR3 DNA follows: TGTGCCACCAGTGATTCTAGGACAGGACCGAACACCATATATTTT.

The rearrangement joins TRBV7-9 to TRBJ2-7; 9 nucleotides align to TRBD1. Germline CDR1 and CDR2: SEHNR and FQNEAQ (reference sequence). The CDR3 has 15 residues. Unmatched junction bases numbered 5, after V lost 5 bases and J lost 0 bases. The DNA for the CDR3 is TGTGCCAGCAGCCGGGGACAGGGCGACTCCTACGAGCAGTACTTC. Amino acid sequence: CASSRGQGDSYEQYF.